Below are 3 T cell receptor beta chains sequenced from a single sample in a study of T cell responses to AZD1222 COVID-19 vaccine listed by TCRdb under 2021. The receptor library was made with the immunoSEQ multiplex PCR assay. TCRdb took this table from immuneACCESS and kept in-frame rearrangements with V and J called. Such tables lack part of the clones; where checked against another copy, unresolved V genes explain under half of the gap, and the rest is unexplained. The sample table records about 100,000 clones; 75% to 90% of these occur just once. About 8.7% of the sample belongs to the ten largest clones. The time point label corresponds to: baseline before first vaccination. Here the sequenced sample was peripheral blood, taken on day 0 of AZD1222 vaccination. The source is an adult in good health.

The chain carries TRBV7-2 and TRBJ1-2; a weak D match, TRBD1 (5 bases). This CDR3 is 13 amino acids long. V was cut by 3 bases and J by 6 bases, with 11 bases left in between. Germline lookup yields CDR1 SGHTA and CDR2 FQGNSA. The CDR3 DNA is TGTGCCAGCAGCTTGGGGCAGGGCGATGGCTACACCTTC. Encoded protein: CASSLGQGDGYTF.

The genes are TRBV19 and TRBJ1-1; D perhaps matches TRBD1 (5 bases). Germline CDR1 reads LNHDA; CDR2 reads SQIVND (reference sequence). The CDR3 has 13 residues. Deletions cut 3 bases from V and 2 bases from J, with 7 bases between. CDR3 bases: TGTGCCAGTAGTATCCGGGACAACACTGAAGCTTTCTTT. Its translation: CASSIRDNTEAFF.

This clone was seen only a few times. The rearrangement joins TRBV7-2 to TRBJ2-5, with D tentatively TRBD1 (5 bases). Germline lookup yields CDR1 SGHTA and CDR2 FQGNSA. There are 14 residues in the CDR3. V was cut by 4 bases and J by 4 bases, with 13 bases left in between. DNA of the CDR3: TGTGCCAGCAGCTCGACAGCGTTAGTAGAGACCCAGTACTTC. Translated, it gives CASSSTALVETQYF. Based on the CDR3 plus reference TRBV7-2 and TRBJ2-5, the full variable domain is GAGVSQSPSNKVTEKGKDVELRCDPISGHTALYWYRQSLGQGLEFLIYFQGNSAPDKSGLPSDRFSAERTGGSVSTLTIQRTQQEDSAVYLCASSSTALVETQYFGPGTRLLVL.